This T cell receptor (beta chain) was captured in a study of OX40 agonist ivuxolimab in advanced cancers. Germline CDR1 SGHRS, CDR2 YFSETQ. V lost 0 bases and J 6 bases, leaving 11 bases between the germline ends. The CDR3 sequence is 14 residues long. The repertoire was sequenced with immunoSEQ multiplex PCR; TCRdb's copy has only in-frame clones and lacks some. The sample has roughly 70,000 clones, 89% seen once. The source is an adult with an advanced solid tumor such as melanoma, head and neck, liver or kidney cancer. Sequenced here: CD4+ or CD8+ T cells sorted from blood, sampled in a trial of the OX40 agonist ivuxolimab. The rearrangement links TRBV5-1 to TRBJ2-3; possible D gene TRBD1, 6 bases. CDR3 amino acids: CASSLGQAPDTQYF. The CDR3 region has the DNA TGCGCCAGCAGCTTGGGACAGGCCCCGGATACGCAGTATTTT.